The rows below give T cell receptor beta chains drawn from one sample of a study of cytomegalovirus exposure and HLA in healthy donors. The method was immunoSEQ multiplex PCR; TCRdb's version includes in-frame clones alone and lacks a portion of them. This sample contains around 53,000 clones. The specimen sequenced was PBMCs. These TCRs come from a woman younger than 45 in good health and CMV-seropositive. CDR3s leave out the opening cysteine and the closing phenylalanine or tryptophan. Each record gives: J gene, V gene, CDR3 protein.

TRBJ2-7	TRBV29-1	SVMTSGSYEQY
TRBJ1-4	TRBV27	ASSPDRETNEKLF
TRBJ2-7	TRBV19	ASSISGEEQY
TRBJ1-2	TRBV10-3	AISEAIQVTNYGYT
TRBJ2-3	TRBV18	ASSSARGSPDTQY
TRBJ2-7	TRBV4-1	ASSQGTGGDEQY
TRBJ1-3	TRBV5-6	ASSLQGSGNTIY
TRBJ2-2	TRBV29-1	SVVPGLATGELF
TRBJ1-2	TRBV19	ASRDTRVGNYGYT
TRBJ2-5	TRBV7-9	ASSRGTSGGSTQETQY
TRBJ1-1	TRBV9	ASSVDPQGRMAF
TRBJ2-7	TRBV10-2	ASIRQLDSYEQY
TRBJ1-6	TRBV5-5	ASSLASGWGDSPLH
TRBJ2-1	TRBV6-1	ASSEWDRFDGNEQF
TRBJ1-1	TRBV2	ASRAGLNTEAF
TRBJ2-3	TRBV13	ASSLDRLAGEGVQY
TRBJ2-1	TRBV18	ASSPPSFRGGSNEQF
TRBJ1-2	TRBV7-2	ASSQPGGVYGYT
TRBJ2-1	TRBV30	AWSRDRGLVEQF
TRBJ2-6	TRBV28	ASSLDGDSGANVLT
TRBJ1-6	TRBV15	ATSRDLGQVYSPLH
TRBJ2-4	TRBV6-1	ASSEGPLAGGFKNIQY
TRBJ2-1	TRBV7-9	ASSPQTDNEQF
TRBJ2-7	TRBV5-1	ASSWSGTGTYEQY
TRBJ2-1	TRBV4-1	ASSQELRQTYNEQF
TRBJ2-1	TRBV5-1	ASSSGGRRDEQF
TRBJ2-2	TRBV4-1	ASSREAGSGTGELF
TRBJ1-5	TRBV25-1	ASSDGRGHNQPQH
TRBJ1-6	TRBV28	ASSLGRAPGSPLH
TRBJ2-7	TRBV30	AWSVGGSLNEQY
TRBJ1-1	TRBV2	ASMGTGGTEAF
TRBJ1-3	TRBV30	AWSVLGKISGNTIY
TRBJ1-3	TRBV2	ASSEVAAVGNTIY
TRBJ2-7	TRBV13	ASSFSAGVSYEQY
TRBJ2-7	TRBV30	AWSELNEQY
TRBJ1-5	TRBV5-5	ASSLGLEGQPQH
TRBJ2-7	TRBV2	ASKGVLVGAREQY
TRBJ2-3	TRBV2	ASSERTSWGLSTDTQY
TRBJ2-5	TRBV30	AWSRYSDLKETQY
TRBJ2-1	TRBV30	AWSLVAANEQF
TRBJ2-7	TRBV4-1	ASSQELGGEGLAGLSYEQY
TRBJ1-2	TRBV7-9	ASSFTGGPYGYT
TRBJ1-2	TRBV25-1	ASSRDSMRYT
TRBJ1-4	TRBV11-2	ASSAVKGREKLF
TRBJ2-5	TRBV30	AWSVRGGSGRQETQY
TRBJ2-2	TRBV7-9	ASSPTIWDMNTGELF
TRBJ1-1	TRBV5-1	ASSPGGSTEAF
TRBJ1-1	TRBV5-1	ASSLGGLLNTEAF
TRBJ1-4	TRBV5-4	ASSSPGGNEKLF
TRBJ1-2	TRBV28	ASSSTGQGVGGYT
TRBJ1-6	TRBV4-1	ASSASGQASPLH
TRBJ1-2	TRBV6-5	ASSYSQLTNYGYT
TRBJ2-5	TRBV29-1	SALAGTVQETQY
TRBJ2-3	TRBV15	ATSRDRTGGTDTQY
TRBJ2-2	TRBV5-1	ASSLQGVDTGELF
TRBJ2-7	TRBV4-1	ASSQDLNSGGYEQY
TRBJ1-2	TRBV18	ASSRGELNYGYT
TRBJ2-1	TRBV7-8	ASSTLVFGSSDNEQF
TRBJ2-3	TRBV7-2	ASSLAATTDTQY